This TCR beta chain stems from a study of blood T cell repertoires in COVID-19. As for the study in general: T cells, B-cell-depleted T cells, or PBMCs provided the cDNA or gDNA that served as material.

Germline V gene data show CDR1 as SGDLS and CDR2 as YYNGEE. V lost 0 bases to trimming and J lost 4 bases, with 10 bases between them. The CDR3 sequence is 14 residues long. Using immunoSEQ multiplex PCR, the repertoire was profiled, and TCRdb retains in-frame clones only, with some absent. The sample has around 280,000 clones, about 88% seen once. The source is a woman in her 30s with COVID-19, enrolled during active disease. This chain uses TRBV9 with TRBJ1-1; D possibly corresponds to TRBD1 (6 bases). Sequencing was carried out using peripheral blood. CDR3 coding DNA: TGTGCCAGCAGCGTAGAGGGGGTTCTCACTGAAGCTTTCTTT. This translates into CASSVEGVLTEAFF.